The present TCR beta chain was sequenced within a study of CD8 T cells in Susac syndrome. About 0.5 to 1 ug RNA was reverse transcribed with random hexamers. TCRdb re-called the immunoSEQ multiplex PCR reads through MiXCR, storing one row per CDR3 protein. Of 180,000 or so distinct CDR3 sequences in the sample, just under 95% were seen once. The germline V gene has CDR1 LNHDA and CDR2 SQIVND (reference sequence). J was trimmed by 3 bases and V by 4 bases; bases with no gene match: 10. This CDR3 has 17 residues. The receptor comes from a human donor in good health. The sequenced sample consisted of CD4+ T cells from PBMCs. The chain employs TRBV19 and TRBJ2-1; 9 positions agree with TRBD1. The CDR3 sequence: CASSTTHGTGLYNEQFF. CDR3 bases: TGTGCCAGTAGTACCACTCACGGGACAGGGCTCTACAATGAGCAGTTCTTC.